The clone carrying this T cell receptor (beta chain) was recorded only once. What it binds is unknown. These data originate in a study of cytomegalovirus exposure and HLA in healthy donors. The study, taken as a whole, reports: What a later analysis reportedly showed was that an Asian-associated ancestry cluster had fewer N-insertions than the approximately 700-donor mean.

The CDR3 has 13 amino acids. V trimming: 6 bases; J trimming: 10 bases; junction bases outside the gene matches: 9. Germline CDR1 MNHEY, CDR2 SVGAGI. Primers for the PCR totalled 60 Vbeta and 13 Jbeta. This table comes from immunoSEQ multiplex PCR, and its TCRdb copy is limited to in-frame clones, with some not included. The sample consists of some 200,000 clones, about 80% of them appearing once. The TCR was taken from a woman aged 50 to 65 in good health and CMV-seronegative. Sequenced sample: PBMCs. This rearrangement joins TRBV6-5 to TRBJ2-1; 7 bases match TRBD2. The CDR3 nucleotides are TGTGCCAGCAGCCCGGGGGGTGTCGGGGAGCAGTTCTTC. Translating it yields CASSPGGVGEQFF.